This TCR beta chain is from a study of T cell repertoires in cytomegalovirus infection. Across the whole study: HLA-B-restricted CMV epitopes that are well studied, plus recently identified HLA-C-restricted ones, were used by the study.

This CDR3 has 15 amino acids. The V gene end was trimmed by 5 bases and the J gene end by 4 bases; junction bases not matched to a gene: 4. Germline V CDR1 and CDR2: MNHNS, SASEGT. About this clonotype itself: Its antigen is as yet unknown.

MiXCR, applied by TCRdb to the reads, yields one record per CDR3 protein. Among 250,000 to 400,000 distinct CDR3 sequences listed, 25% were seen once. The V and J genes are TRBV6-1 and TRBJ2-3; TRBD2 aligns across 12 bases. Sequences were derived from cultured PBMCs, sampled from culture after CMV antigen stimulation. The origin of this receptor is a human donor in good health (CMV status not recorded). Some clones in this sample may be carry-over from other donors' samples. The CDR3: CASSSTSGRPDTQYF. The DNA of the CDR3 is TGTGCCAGCAGTTCGACTAGCGGGAGACCAGATACGCAGTATTTT.